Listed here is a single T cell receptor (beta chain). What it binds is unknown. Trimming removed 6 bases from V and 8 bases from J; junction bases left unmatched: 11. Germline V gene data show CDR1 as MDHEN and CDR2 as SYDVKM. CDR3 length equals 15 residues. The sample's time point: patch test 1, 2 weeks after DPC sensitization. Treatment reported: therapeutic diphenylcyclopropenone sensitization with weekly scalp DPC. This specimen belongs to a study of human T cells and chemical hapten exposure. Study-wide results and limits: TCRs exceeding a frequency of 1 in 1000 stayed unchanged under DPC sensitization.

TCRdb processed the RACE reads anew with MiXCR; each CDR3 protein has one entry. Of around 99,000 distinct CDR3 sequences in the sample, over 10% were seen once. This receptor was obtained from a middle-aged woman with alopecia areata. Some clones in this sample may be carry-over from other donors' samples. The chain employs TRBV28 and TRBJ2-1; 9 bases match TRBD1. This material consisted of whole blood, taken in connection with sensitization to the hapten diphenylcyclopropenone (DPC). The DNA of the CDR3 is TGTGCCAGCAGCCCAGGGACAGGGCTAGTCCATGAGCAGTTCTTC. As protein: CASSPGTGLVHEQFF.